The TCR beta chain under discussion was sequenced for a study of cytomegalovirus exposure and HLA in healthy donors. Study-level points and caveats: Across donors, most TCRs were seen rarely, yet some public ones were widespread. Confirmation was obtained in vitro that three CMV-associated chains are specific for CMV antigens. The study flagged roughly 160 TCR beta chains as cytomegalovirus-associated.

Clones were sequenced by immunoSEQ multiplex PCR, and TCRdb holds only the in-frame ones, with some missing. The table has 120,000 or so clones, about 90% seen once. Concerning this clone: Its specificity is not known.

The CDR3 extends over 17 amino acids. The germline gives CDR1 LNHDA, CDR2 SQIVND (reference sequence). The V end lost 3 bases, the J end lost 8 bases, and 20 bases lay between the germline ends. This chain joins TRBV19 and TRBJ1-6, with a tentative D call TRBD1 (5 bases). The sample consisted of PBMCs. The clonotype originates from a woman younger than 35 in good health and CMV-seronegative. For the CDR3, the DNA is TGTGCCAGTAGTATCCGGGCAGGGCGAGGCGCGGATTCACCCCTCCACTTT. This gives the protein CASSIRAGRGADSPLHF.